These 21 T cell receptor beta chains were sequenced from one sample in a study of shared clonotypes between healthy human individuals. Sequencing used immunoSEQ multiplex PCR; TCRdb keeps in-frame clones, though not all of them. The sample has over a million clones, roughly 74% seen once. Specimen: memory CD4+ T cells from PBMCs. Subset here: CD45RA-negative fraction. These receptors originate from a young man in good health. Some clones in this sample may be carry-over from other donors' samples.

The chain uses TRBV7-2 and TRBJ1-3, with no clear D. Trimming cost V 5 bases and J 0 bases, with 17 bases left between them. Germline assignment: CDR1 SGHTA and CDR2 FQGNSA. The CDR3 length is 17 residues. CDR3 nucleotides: TGTGCCAGCAGCCCTGCGGCAGATTTCAACTCTGGAAACACCATATATTTT. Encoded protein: CASSPAADFNSGNTIYF. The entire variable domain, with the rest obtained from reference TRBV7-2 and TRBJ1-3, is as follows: GAGVSQSPSNKVTEKGKDVELRCDPISGHTALYWYRQSLGQGLEFLIYFQGNSAPDKSGLPSDRFSAERTGGSVSTLTIQRTQQEDSAVYLCASSPAADFNSGNTIYFGEGSWLTVV.

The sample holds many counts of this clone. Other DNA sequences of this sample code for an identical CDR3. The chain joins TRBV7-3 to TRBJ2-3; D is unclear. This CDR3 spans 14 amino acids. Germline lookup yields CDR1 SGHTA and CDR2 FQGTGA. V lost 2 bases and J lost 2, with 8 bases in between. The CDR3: CASSLGRTTDTQYF. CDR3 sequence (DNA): TGTGCCAGCAGCTTAGGACGGACCACAGATACGCAGTATTTT.

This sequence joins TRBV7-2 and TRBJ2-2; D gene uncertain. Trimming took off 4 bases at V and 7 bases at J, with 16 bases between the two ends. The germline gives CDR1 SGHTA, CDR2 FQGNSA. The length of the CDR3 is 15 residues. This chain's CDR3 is CASSWVYSLGGELFF. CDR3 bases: TGTGCCAGCAGCTGGGTTTATAGTTTGGGCGGGGAGCTGTTTTTT. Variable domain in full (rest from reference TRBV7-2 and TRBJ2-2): GAGVSQSPSNKVTEKGKDVELRCDPISGHTALYWYRQSLGQGLEFLIYFQGNSAPDKSGLPSDRFSAERTGGSVSTLTIQRTQQEDSAVYLCASSWVYSLGGELFFGEGSRLTVL.

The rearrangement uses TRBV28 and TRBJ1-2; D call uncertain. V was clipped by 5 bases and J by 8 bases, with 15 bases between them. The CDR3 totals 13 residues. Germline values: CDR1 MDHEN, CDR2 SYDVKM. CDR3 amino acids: CASSPPGIRGYTF. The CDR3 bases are TGTGCCAGCAGTCCCCCAGGCATCCGAGGCTACACCTTC.

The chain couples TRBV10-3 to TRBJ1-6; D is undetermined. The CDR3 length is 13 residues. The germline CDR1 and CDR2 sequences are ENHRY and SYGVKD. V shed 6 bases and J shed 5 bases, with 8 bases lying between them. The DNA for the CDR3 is TGTGCCATCAGAGGATCCGATAATTCACCCCTCCACTTT. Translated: CAIRGSDNSPLHF.

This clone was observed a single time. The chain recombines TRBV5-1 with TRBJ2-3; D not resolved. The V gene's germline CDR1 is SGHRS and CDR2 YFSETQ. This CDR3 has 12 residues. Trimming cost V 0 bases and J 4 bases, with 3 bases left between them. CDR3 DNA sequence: TGCGCCAGCAGCTTGGCGGCAGATACGCAGTATTTT. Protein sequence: CASSLAADTQYF.

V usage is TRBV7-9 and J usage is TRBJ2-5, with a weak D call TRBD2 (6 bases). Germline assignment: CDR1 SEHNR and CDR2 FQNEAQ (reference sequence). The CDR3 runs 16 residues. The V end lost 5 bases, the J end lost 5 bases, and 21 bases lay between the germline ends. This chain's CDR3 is CASSQTRDWTWETQYF. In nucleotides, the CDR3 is TGTGCCAGCAGCCAGACGCGGGACTGGACCTGGGAGACCCAGTACTTC.

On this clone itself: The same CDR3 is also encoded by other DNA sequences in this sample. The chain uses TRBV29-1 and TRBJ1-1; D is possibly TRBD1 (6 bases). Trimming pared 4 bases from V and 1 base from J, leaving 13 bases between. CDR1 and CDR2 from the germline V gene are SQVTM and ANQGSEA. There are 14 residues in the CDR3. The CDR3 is CSVATGAANTEAFF. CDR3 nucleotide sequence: TGCAGCGTTGCCACGGGGGCAGCGAACACTGAAGCTTTCTTT.

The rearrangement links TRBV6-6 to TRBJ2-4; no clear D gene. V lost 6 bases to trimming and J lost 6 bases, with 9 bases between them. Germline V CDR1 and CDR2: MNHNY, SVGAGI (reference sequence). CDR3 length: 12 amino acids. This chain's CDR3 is CASSHEVNIQYF. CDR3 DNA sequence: TGTGCCAGCAGCCACGAGGTAAACATTCAGTACTTC.

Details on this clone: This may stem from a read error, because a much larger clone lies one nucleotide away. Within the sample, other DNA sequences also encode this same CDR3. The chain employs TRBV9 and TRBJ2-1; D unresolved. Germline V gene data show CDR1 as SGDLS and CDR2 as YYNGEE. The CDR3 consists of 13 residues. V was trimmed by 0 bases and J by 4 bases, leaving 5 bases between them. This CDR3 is CASSVGAYNEQFF. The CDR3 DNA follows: TGTGCCAGCAGCGTAGGGGCGTACAATGAGCAGTTCTTC. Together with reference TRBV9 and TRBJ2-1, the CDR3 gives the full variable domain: DSGVTQTPKHLITATGQRVTLRCSPRSGDLSVYWYQQSLDQGLQFLIQYYNGEERAKGNILERFSAQQFPDLHSELNLSSLELGDSALYFCASSVGAYNEQFFGPGTRLTVL.

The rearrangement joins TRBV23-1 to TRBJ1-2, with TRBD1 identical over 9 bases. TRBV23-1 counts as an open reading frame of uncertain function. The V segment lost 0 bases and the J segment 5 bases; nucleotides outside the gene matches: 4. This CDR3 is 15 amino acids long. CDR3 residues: CASSQSRDREYGYTF. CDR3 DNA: TGCGCCAGCAGTCAATCGAGGGACAGGGAGTATGGCTACACCTTC.

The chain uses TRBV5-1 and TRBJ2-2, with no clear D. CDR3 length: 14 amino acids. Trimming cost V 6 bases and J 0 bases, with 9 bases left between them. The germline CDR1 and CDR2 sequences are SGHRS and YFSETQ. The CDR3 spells CASTIFANTGELFF. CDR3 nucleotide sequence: TGCGCCAGCACTATATTCGCGAACACCGGGGAGCTGTTTTTT.

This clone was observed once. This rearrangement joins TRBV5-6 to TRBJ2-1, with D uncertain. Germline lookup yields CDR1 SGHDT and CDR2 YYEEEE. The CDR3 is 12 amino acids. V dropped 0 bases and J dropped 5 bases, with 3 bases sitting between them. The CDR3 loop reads CASSLGHNEQFF. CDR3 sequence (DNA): TGTGCCAGCAGCTTGGGGCACAATGAGCAGTTCTTC.

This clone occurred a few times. CDR3 in DNA: TGCGCCAGCAGGGGCGGGAGGGCCGTAGATACGCAGTATTTT. This codes for CASRGGRAVDTQYF. This chain links TRBV10-2 with TRBJ2-3; TRBD2 matches 9 bases. With 6 bases clipped from V and 5 bases from J, the junction kept 6 bases outside the gene matches. The germline V gene has CDR1 WSHSY and CDR2 SAAADI. The CDR3 runs to 14 residues.

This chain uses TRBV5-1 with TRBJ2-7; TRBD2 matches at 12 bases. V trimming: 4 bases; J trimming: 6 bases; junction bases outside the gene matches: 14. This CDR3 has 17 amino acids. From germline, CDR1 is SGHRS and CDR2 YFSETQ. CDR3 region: CASSPRTSGRPPGEQYF. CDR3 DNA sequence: TGCGCCAGCAGCCCGAGAACTAGCGGGAGGCCACCTGGCGAGCAGTACTTC. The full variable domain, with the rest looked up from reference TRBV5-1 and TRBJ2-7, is KAGVTQTPRYLIKTRGQQVTLSCSPISGHRSVSWYQQTPGQGLQFLFEYFSETQRNKGNFPGRFSGRQFSNSRSEMNVSTLELGDSALYLCASSPRTSGRPPGEQYFGPGTRLTVT.

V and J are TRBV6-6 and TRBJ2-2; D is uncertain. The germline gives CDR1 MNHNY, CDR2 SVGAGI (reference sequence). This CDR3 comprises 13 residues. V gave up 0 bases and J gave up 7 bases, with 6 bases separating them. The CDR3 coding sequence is TGTGCCAGCAGTTACTCCGGTATCGGGGAGCTGTTTTTT. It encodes CASSYSGIGELFF.

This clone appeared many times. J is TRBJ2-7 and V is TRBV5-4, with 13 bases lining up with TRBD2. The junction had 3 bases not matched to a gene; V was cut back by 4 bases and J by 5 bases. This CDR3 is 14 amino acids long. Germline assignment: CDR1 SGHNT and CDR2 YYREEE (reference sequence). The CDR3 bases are TGTGCCAGCAGCGGAGGACTAGCGGGAGACGAGCAGTACTTC. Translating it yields CASSGGLAGDEQYF.

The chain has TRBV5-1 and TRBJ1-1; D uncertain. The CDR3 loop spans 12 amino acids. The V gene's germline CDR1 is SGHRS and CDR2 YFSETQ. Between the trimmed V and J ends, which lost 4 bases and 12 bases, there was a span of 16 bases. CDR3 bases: TGCGCCAGCAGCCCGCGCATGGGTGCGACTTTCTTT. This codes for CASSPRMGATFF.

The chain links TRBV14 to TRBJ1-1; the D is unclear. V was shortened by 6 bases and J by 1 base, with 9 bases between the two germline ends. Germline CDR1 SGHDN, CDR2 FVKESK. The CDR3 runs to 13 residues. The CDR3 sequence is CASSVNRNTEAFF. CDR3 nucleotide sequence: TGTGCCAGCAGTGTCAACAGGAACACTGAAGCTTTCTTT.

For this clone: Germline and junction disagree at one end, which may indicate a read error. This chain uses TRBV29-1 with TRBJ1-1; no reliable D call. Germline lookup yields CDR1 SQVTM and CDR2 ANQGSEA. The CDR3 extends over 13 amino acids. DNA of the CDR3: TGCAGCGTTGAAGGCAGCCCGAACACTGGAGCTTTCTTT. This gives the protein CSVEGSPNTGAFF.

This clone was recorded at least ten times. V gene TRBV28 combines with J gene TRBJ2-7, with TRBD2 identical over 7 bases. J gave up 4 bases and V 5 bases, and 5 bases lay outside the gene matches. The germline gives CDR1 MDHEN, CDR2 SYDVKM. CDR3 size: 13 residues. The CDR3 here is CASSLGGNYEQYF. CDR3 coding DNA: TGTGCCAGCAGTCTCGGGGGGAATTACGAGCAGTACTTC.